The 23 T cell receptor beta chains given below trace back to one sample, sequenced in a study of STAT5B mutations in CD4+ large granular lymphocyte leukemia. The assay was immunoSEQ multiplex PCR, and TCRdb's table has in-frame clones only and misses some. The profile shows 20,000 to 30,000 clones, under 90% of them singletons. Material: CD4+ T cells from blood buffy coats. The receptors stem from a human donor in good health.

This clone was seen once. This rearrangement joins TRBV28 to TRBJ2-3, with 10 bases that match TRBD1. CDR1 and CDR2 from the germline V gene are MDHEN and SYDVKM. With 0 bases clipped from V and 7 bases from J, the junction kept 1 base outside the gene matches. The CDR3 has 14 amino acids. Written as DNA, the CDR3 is TGTGCCAGCAGTTTATGGGACAGGGGGTATACGCAGTATTTT. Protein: CASSLWDRGYTQYF.

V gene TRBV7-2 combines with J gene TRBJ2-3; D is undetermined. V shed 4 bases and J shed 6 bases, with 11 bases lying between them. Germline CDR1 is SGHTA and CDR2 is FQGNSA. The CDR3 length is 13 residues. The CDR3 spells CASSSRLRDTQYF. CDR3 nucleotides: TGTGCCAGCAGCTCCCGTCTCCGTGATACGCAGTATTTT.

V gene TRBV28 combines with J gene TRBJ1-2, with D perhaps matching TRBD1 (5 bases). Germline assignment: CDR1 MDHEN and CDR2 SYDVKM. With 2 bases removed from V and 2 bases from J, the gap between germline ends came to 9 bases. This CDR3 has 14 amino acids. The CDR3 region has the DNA TGTGCCAGCAGTTTACGGGGGGGGAACTATGGCTACACCTTC. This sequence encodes CASSLRGGNYGYTF.

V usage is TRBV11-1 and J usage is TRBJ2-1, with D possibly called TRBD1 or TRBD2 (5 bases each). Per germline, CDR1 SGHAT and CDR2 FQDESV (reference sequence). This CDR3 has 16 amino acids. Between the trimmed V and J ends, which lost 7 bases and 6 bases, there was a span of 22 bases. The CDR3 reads CASTSLRGDVFNEQFF. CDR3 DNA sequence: TGTGCCAGCACCTCTTTAAGAGGGGACGTCTTCAATGAGCAGTTCTTC.

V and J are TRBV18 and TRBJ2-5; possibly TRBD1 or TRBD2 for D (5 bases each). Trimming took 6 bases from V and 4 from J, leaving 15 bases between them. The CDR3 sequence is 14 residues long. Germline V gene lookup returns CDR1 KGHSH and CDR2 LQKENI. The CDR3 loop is CASSPGPGRETQYF. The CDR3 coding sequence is TGTGCCAGCTCGCCGGGACCGGGTAGAGAGACCCAGTACTTC.

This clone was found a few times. CDR3 nucleotides: TGTGCCACCAGCAGTCAGGGGAATGAAAAACTGTTTTTT. This translates into CATSSQGNEKLFF. The V gene is TRBV15, the J gene TRBJ1-4; possibly TRBD1 for D (6 bases). This CDR3 has 13 residues. Trimming took off 3 bases at V and 5 bases at J, with 7 bases between the two ends. Germline assignment: CDR1 LNHNV and CDR2 YYDKDF (reference sequence).

The CDR3 protein is CAIRGQGLGNSPLHF. The CDR3 nucleotides are TGTGCCATCAGGGGACAGGGATTGGGTAATTCACCCCTCCACTTT. This chain links TRBV10-3 with TRBJ1-6, with 9 positions matching TRBD1. CDR3 length: 15 residues. V trimming: 6 bases; J trimming: 6 bases; junction bases outside the gene matches: 6. Germline V gene sequence: CDR1 ENHRY, CDR2 SYGVKD.

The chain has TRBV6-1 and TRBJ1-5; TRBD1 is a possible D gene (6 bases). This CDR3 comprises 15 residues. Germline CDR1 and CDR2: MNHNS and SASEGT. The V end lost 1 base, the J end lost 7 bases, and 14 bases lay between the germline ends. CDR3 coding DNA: TGTGCCAGCAGTGAAGTAAGCACAGGGATACAGCCCCAGCATTTT. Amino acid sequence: CASSEVSTGIQPQHF.

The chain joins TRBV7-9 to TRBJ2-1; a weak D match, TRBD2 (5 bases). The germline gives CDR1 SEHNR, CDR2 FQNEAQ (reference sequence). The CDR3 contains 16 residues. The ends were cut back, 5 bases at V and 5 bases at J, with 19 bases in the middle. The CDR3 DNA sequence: TGTGCCAGCAGCGAACCCCTAGCTGGGGTAAACAATGAGCAGTTCTTC. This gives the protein CASSEPLAGVNNEQFF.

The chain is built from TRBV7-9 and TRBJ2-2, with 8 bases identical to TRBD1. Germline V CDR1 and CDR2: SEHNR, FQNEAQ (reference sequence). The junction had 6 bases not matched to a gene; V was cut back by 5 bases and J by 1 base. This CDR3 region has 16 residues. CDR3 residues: CASSTKQGENTGELFF. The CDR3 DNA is TGTGCCAGCAGCACTAAACAGGGGGAGAACACCGGGGAGCTGTTTTTT. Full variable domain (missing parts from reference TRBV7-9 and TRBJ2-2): DTGVSQNPRHKITKRGQNVTFRCDPISEHNRLYWYRQTLGQGPEFLTYFQNEAQLEKSRLLSDRFSAERPKGSFSTLEIQRTEQGDSAMYLCASSTKQGENTGELFFGEGSRLTVL.

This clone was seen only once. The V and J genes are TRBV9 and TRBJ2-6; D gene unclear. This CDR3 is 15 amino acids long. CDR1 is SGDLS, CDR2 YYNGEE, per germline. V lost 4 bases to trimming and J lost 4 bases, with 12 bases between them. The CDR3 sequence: CASSKFNVGANVLTF. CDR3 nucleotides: TGTGCCAGCAGCAAGTTCAATGTGGGGGCCAACGTCCTGACTTTC.

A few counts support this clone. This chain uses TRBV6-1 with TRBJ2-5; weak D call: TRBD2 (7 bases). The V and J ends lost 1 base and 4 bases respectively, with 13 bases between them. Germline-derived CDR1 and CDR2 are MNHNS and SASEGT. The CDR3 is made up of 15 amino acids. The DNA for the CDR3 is TGTGCCAGCAGTGAAGGGATTGGGGGGGCAGAGACCCAGTACTTC. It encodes CASSEGIGGAETQYF.

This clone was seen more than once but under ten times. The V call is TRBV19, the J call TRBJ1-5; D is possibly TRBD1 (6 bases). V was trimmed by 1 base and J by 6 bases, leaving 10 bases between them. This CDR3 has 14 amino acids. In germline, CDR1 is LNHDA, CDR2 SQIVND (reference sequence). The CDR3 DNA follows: TGTGCCAGTAGTATAGCTGGAGGGGGTCAGCCCCAGCATTTT. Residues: CASSIAGGGQPQHF.

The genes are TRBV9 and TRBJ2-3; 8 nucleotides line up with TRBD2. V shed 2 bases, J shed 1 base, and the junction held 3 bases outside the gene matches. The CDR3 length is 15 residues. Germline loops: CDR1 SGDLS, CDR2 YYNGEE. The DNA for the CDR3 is TGTGCCAGCAGCGTGCAGACTAGCGGCACAGATACGCAGTATTTT. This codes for CASSVQTSGTDTQYF.

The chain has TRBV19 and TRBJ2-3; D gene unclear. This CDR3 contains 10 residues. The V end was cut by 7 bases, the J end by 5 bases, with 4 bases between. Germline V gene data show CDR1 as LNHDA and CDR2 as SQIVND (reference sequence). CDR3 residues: CASTGDTQYF. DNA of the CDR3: TGTGCCAGTACTGGAGATACGCAGTATTTT. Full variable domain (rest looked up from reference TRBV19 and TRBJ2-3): DGGITQSPKYLFRKEGQNVTLSCEQNLNHDAMYWYRQDPGQGLRLIYYSQIVNDFQKGDIAEGYSVSREKKESFPLTVTSAQKNPTAFYLCASTGDTQYFGPGTRLTVL.

CDR3 nucleotides: TGTGCCAGTAGTATTGGGCTAGCGGGGCACAATGAGCAGTTCTTC. It translates to CASSIGLAGHNEQFF. The V and J genes are TRBV19 and TRBJ2-1; 9 bases map to TRBD2. CDR3 length equals 15 residues. V gave up 3 bases and J gave up 5 bases; unmatched junction bases: 5. Germline CDR1 LNHDA, CDR2 SQIVND (reference sequence).

DNA for the CDR3: TGTGCCAGCAGCTTGATTTGGTTGGGGACTAGCGCAGCCACGGTTTACGAGCAGTACTTC. Amino acids: CASSLIWLGTSAATVYEQYF. The chain has TRBV5-5 and TRBJ2-7; 10 bases agree with TRBD2. This CDR3 region has 20 residues. Unmatched junction bases numbered 20, after V lost 1 base and J lost 4 bases. The V gene's germline CDR1 is SGHKS and CDR2 YYEKEE (reference sequence).

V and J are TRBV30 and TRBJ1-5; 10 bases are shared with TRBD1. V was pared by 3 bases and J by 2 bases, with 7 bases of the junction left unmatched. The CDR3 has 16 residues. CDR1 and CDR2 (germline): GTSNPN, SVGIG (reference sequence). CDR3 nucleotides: TGTGCCTGGAGCCTCCCGACAGGGGGCGGCAATCAGCCCCAGCATTTT. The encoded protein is CAWSLPTGGGNQPQHF.

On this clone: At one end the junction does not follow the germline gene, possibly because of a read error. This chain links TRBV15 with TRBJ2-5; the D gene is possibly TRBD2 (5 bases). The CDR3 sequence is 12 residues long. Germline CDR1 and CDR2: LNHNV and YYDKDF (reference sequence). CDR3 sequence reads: CATSGDRGGQYF. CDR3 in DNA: TGTGCCACCAGCGGAGATCGGGGTGGCCAGTACTTC.

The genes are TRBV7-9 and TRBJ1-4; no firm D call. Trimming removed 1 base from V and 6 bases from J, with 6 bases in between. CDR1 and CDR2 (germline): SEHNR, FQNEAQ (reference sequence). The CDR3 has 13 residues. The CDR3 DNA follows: TGTGCCAGCAGCTTAGTAGGGTATGAAAAACTGTTTTTT. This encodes CASSLVGYEKLFF.

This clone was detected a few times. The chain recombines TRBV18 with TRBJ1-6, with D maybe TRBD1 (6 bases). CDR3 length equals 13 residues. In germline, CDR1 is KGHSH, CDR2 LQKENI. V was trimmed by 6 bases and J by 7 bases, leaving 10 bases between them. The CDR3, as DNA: TGTGCCAGCTCCCTTGACAGGAATTCACCCCTCCACTTT. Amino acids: CASSLDRNSPLHF.

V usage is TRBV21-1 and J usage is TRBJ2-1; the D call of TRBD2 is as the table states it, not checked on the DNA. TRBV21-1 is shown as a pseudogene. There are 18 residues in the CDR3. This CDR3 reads CASSKRPPSGGAINEQFF. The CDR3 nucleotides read TGTGCCAGCAGCAAACGACCCCCTAGCGGGGGGGCAATCAATGAGCAGTTCTTC.

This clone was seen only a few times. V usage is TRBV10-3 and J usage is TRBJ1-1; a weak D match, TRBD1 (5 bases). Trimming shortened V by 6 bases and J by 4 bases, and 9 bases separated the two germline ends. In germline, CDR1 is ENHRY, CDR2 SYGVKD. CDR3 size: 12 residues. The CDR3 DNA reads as TGTGCCATCAGGGGGGGGTCCACTGAAGCTTTCTTT. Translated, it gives CAIRGGSTEAFF.